A selection of T cell receptor beta chains follows, all from one sample in a study of blood T cell repertoires in COVID-19. Clones were sequenced by immunoSEQ multiplex PCR, and TCRdb holds only the in-frame ones, with some missing. This table holds 95,000 to 120,000 clones, 85% to 90% found once. Sequenced: peripheral blood. All receptors derive from a woman aged 45-65 years with acute or convalescent COVID-19. The CDR3 runs from the conserved cysteine through the conserved F or W. The D gene is left open where the match is weak. Part of the rows lack a size; the others show once, few, many or a class for expanded clones.

>TRBV28|-|-|TRBJ1-1
TGTGCCAGCAGTCCATACGGGGGGGAAGCTTTCTTT
CASSPYGGEAFF
>TRBV5-4|TRBD1|-|TRBJ1-1
TGTGCCAGCAGCCCGACAGGGGGCGCCCCGGGTACTGAAGCTTTCTTT
CASSPTGGAPGTEAFF
>TRBV11-1|-|-|TRBJ1-1
TGTGCCAGCACCGACGGAGGCCACACTGAAGCTTTCTTT
CASTDGGHTEAFF
>TRBV27|-|few|TRBJ2-5
TGTGCCAGCAGTCGGTTCGCGGGGGCTGGAGAGACCCAGTACTTC
CASSRFAGAGETQYF
>TRBV11-2|-|-|TRBJ2-7
TGTGCCAGCAGCTACCGGGGTAGGGACGAGCAGTACTTC
CASSYRGRDEQYF
>TRBV15|-|-|TRBJ1-5
TGTGCCACCAGCAGAGATCTAGGCCAGGGTCAGCCCCAGCATTTT
CATSRDLGQGQPQHF
>TRBV6-5|TRBD1|-|TRBJ1-1
TGTGCCAGCAGTTACGACAGGGAAGGAGGGACTGAAGCTTTCTTT
CASSYDREGGTEAFF
>TRBV4-2|TRBD1|-|TRBJ1-6
TGTGCCAGCAGCCAAGATCGCCCCCAGACAGGGCATTCACCCCTCCACTTT
CASSQDRPQTGHSPLHF
>TRBV5-1|TRBD1|once|TRBJ2-6
TGCGCCAGCAGCTTGGTGGGACAGGTCCTCTCTGGGGCCAACGTCCTGACTTTC
CASSLVGQVLSGANVLTF
>TRBV28|TRBD1|-|TRBJ1-3
TGTGCCAGTAGGACAGGGAGGGAAAACACCATATATTTT
CASRTGRENTIYF
>TRBV6-5|TRBD1|-|TRBJ1-2
TGTGCCAGCAGTTACTCGACAGGGCAATATGGCTACACCTTC
CASSYSTGQYGYTF
>TRBV6-5|-|-|TRBJ1-5
TGTGCCAGCAGTTTAGGGAGGTCGGGCAATCAGCCCCAGCATTTT
CASSLGRSGNQPQHF
>TRBV30|-|few|TRBJ1-1
TGTGCCTGGAGTGCCCCTCCGCAGGGAGAAGCTTTCTTT
CAWSAPPQGEAFF
>TRBV5-1|-|-|TRBJ2-3
TGCGCCAGCAGCAGTGGGACACTAGATACGCAGTATTTT
CASSSGTLDTQYF
>TRBV29-1|-|-|TRBJ1-5
TGCAGCGTTGGGGAGGGGGGACATCAGCCCCAGCATTTT
CSVGEGGHQPQHF
>TRBV15|-|-|TRBJ2-7
TGTGCCACCAGCAAGCCCTCCTACGAGCAGTACTTC
CATSKPSYEQYF
>TRBV6-5|-|-|TRBJ1-2
TGTGCCAGCAGTCCCACAGGGTATGGCTACACCTTC
CASSPTGYGYTF
>TRBV19|-|-|TRBJ1-5
TGTGCCAGTAGTAGACAGCCTAATCAGCCCCAGCATTTT
CASSRQPNQPQHF
>TRBV24-1|-|-|TRBJ2-2
TGTGCCACCAGAACGGACAGCAGCACCGGGGAGCTGTTTTTT
CATRTDSSTGELFF
>TRBV27|TRBD1|-|TRBJ1-6
TGTGCCAGCAGAAGGGGACAGGAACCTTATTCACCCCTCCACTTT
CASRRGQEPYSPLHF
>TRBV7-3|-|-|TRBJ2-1
TGTGCCAGCAGCTCGCAGGGGAACAATGAGCAGTTCTTC
CASSSQGNNEQFF
>TRBV18|-|-|TRBJ1-2
TGTGCCAGCTCAGACAATAACTATGGCTACACCTTC
CASSDNNYGYTF
>TRBV28|TRBD1|-|TRBJ1-2
TGTGCCAGCAGTTTATCGGACAGGGGATACTATGGCTACACCTTC
CASSLSDRGYYGYTF
>TRBV28|TRBD1|-|TRBJ2-7
TGTGCCAGCAGGGAGGAACAGGGGGGTTACGAGCAGTACTTC
CASREEQGGYEQYF
>TRBV15|-|-|TRBJ1-1
TGTGCCACCAGCAGCACTTCCGGGATTTACGCTGAAGCTTTCTTT
CATSSTSGIYAEAFF
>TRBV2|TRBD2|-|TRBJ2-5
TGTGCCAGCACCTCATTCGGACTAGCGGGGACCCAGTACTTC
CASTSFGLAGTQYF
>TRBV15|TRBD1|-|TRBJ1-5
TGTGCCACCAGCGGGGACAGGAATGAAGTTCAGCCCCAGCATTTT
CATSGDRNEVQPQHF
>TRBV7-2|TRBD1|-|TRBJ1-4
TGTGCCAGCAGCCCGGGACAGGCCTATACTAATGAAAAACTGTTTTTT
CASSPGQAYTNEKLFF
>TRBV7-9|TRBD2|-|TRBJ2-1
TGTGCCAGCAGCCAGAGGGGACTAGCGGGAGGGCCATACAATGAGCAGTTCTTC
CASSQRGLAGGPYNEQFF
>TRBV25-1|TRBD2|-|TRBJ2-2
TGTGCCAGCAGTGAATCGGGACTAGCGGGGAACACCGGGGAGCTGTTTTTT
CASSESGLAGNTGELFF
>TRBV27|TRBD2|-|TRBJ2-7
TGTGCCAGCAGTGCCGGGACTAGCGGCTTCTACGAGCAGTACTTC
CASSAGTSGFYEQYF
>TRBV6-2/TRBV6-3|-|-|TRBJ2-3
TGTGCCAGCAGCCTCGGACCGCCGGGAGTGGGGCCAGATACGCAGTATTTT
CASSLGPPGVGPDTQYF
>TRBV7-9|-|-|TRBJ2-7
TGTGCCAGCAGCTTATGGGACTCCCAAGCCGAGCAGTACTTC
CASSLWDSQAEQYF
>TRBV28|TRBD2|once|TRBJ2-4
TGTGCCAGCTCCATGGAGGGGGCACTAGCGGGGCCGTCTCGGACCCTAGCCAAAAACATTCAGTACTTC
CASSMEGALAGPSRTLAKNIQYF
>TRBV30|-|-|TRBJ2-3
TGTGCCTGGAGTATACAGGGTGTGACAGATACGCAGTATTTT
CAWSIQGVTDTQYF
>TRBV5-6|TRBD2|-|TRBJ2-1
TGTGCCAGCAGCTTGGGGACTAGCGGGAGAGAGCAGTTCTTC
CASSLGTSGREQFF
>TRBV7-8|TRBD2|-|TRBJ2-1
TGTGCCAGCAGCTCCTTAGCGGGGGCCTCCTACAATGAGCAGTTCTTC
CASSSLAGASYNEQFF
>TRBV7-8|-|-|TRBJ1-5
TGTGCCAGCAGCTTAAGGCGGGCGGGCAATCAGCCCCAGCATTTT
CASSLRRAGNQPQHF
>TRBV7-3|TRBD1|-|TRBJ2-2
TGTGCCAGCAGCCTAGGGACAGGGGGCCGGTATACCGGGGAGCTGTTTTTT
CASSLGTGGRYTGELFF
>TRBV28|-|-|TRBJ1-6
TGTGCCAGCAGTTTACCTACAGGGATGGGTAATTCACCCCTCCACTTT
CASSLPTGMGNSPLHF
>TRBV7-6|TRBD1|-|TRBJ1-4
TGTGCCAGCAGCCGGGACAGGGGGGCCGAAAAACTGTTTTTT
CASSRDRGAEKLFF
>TRBV6-5|-|-|TRBJ1-6
TGTGCCAGCACTAGACCCAACGCGGATTCACCCCTCCACTTT
CASTRPNADSPLHF
>TRBV19|TRBD1|-|TRBJ1-1
TGTGCCAGTAGTATCGCACTGGACAGGGGGCCAACTGAAGCTTTCTTT
CASSIALDRGPTEAFF
>TRBV13|TRBD1|-|TRBJ2-2
TGTGCCAGCAGCTTAGCCGGACAGGGGGCGTCGGGGGAGCTGTTTTTT
CASSLAGQGASGELFF
>TRBV7-2|-|-|TRBJ1-5
TGTGCCAGCAGCTTAGGGCAGGGCGGTCAGCCCCAGCATTTT
CASSLGQGGQPQHF
>TRBV24-1|TRBD2|-|TRBJ2-1
TGTGCCACCAGTGACAACCCCTTGATAGCGGGAGGGCCGAATGAGCAGTTCTTC
CATSDNPLIAGGPNEQFF
>TRBV27|TRBD2|once|TRBJ2-1
TGTGCCAGCAGTTTGCCCCGCGGGAGGGCCGACGATGAGCAGTTCTTC
CASSLPRGRADDEQFF
>TRBV7-3|-|-|TRBJ1-2
TGTGCCAGCAGCTCAAACCAGGATTCTGGCTACACCTTC
CASSSNQDSGYTF
>TRBV7-2|-|-|TRBJ1-2
TGTGCCAGCAGCCCTAATGCCGGGACGGACTACCTAGGCTACACCTTC
CASSPNAGTDYLGYTF
>TRBV7-8|TRBD1|-|TRBJ1-1
TGTGCCAGCAGCTTAGTAGGACAGGGGTACACTGAAGCTTTCTTT
CASSLVGQGYTEAFF
>TRBV10-3|-|few|TRBJ2-2
TGTGCCATCAGTGATCCGGGGATGGGCGGGGAGCTGTTTTTT
CAISDPGMGGELFF
>TRBV6-4|-|-|TRBJ1-1
TGTGCCAGCAGTGACGAGGTAGGCAGGACAACAGAAAACACTGAAGCTTTCTTT
CASSDEVGRTTENTEAFF
>TRBV7-9|TRBD2|-|TRBJ2-7
TGTGCCAGCAGCTTAGTGGTAGCGGGTGGGAACTACGAGCAGTACTTC
CASSLVVAGGNYEQYF
>TRBV6-5|-|-|TRBJ1-1
TGTGCCAGCACCCCCCGGGGTAGGGCTGAAGCTTTCTTT
CASTPRGRAEAFF
>TRBV9|TRBD1|-|TRBJ1-1
TGTGCCAGCAGTATTCAGGGGGCGAACACTGAAGCTTTCTTT
CASSIQGANTEAFF
>TRBV25-1|-|-|TRBJ1-5
TGTGCCAGCAGTGCAGGGAGCAATCAGCCCCAGCATTTT
CASSAGSNQPQHF